This TCR beta chain was recovered during a study of response to subunit inactivated influenza vaccine. The CDR3 loop spans 17 amino acids. Looked up from germline, CDR1 is SGHRS and CDR2 is YFSETQ. The V and J ends lost 0 bases and 8 bases, in that order; junction bases with no gene match: 11. This clonotype was seen a handful of times. Its antigen remains unidentified. TCRdb fed the RT-PCR reads into MiXCR, producing one record per CDR3 protein. The data show about 300,000 distinct CDR3 sequences, with around 20% seen just once and 10% held by the top ten. Study conclusions and caveats: Authors suggested each seasonal influenza vaccination recruits few new T cells.

The source material was PBMCs from blood, sampled less than 22 months after vaccination. The V and J genes are TRBV5-1 and TRBJ2-1; 10 nucleotides match TRBD2. The receptor comes from a man between 50 and 75 years old who received an inactivated influenza vaccine. The CDR3 DNA is TGCGCCAGCAGCTTGGTGGTAGCGGGAGGCCCCGTGGATGAGCAGTTCTTC. It encodes CASSLVVAGGPVDEQFF.